The entry below gives a single T cell receptor (beta chain) sequence along with its context. The PCR made use of 60 Vbeta and 13 Jbeta primers. Clones were read by immunoSEQ multiplex PCR, and TCRdb kept only the in-frame ones, dropping some. The sample yields 100,000 or so clones, roughly 80% seen once. Trimming took 3 bases from V and 3 from J; bases not matched to a gene: 1. Germline V gene lookup returns CDR1 SEHNR and CDR2 FQNEAQ (reference sequence). The CDR3 covers 15 residues. The data originate from a study of cytomegalovirus exposure and HLA in healthy donors. The chain uses TRBV7-9 and TRBJ2-3, with TRBD2 matching over 12 bases. The receptor comes from a man aged 25 to 45 in good health and CMV-seropositive. Sequencing input: PBMCs. The CDR3 DNA follows: TGTGCCAGCAGCTTCGGGACTAGCGGGACAGATACGCAGTATTTT. It encodes CASSFGTSGTDTQYF.